This T cell receptor beta chain is from a study of CD8 T cells in Susac syndrome. Whole-study context: Active disease was present in about six of the sequenced Susac syndrome patients, and remission in eight. Study-level results: That the number of individuals in its TCR sequencing and HLA analysis was relatively small was acknowledged by the study.

Random hexamers were used to reverse transcribe about 0.45 to 1 ug of RNA. Each CDR3 protein gets one entry after TCRdb re-called the immunoSEQ multiplex PCR reads with MiXCR. The profile covers some 140,000 distinct CDR3 sequences, with around 95% appearing a single time and more than 0.15% taken by the ten largest. CD8+ and CD4+ T cells circulating in blood were sequenced for TCR beta. The authors negatively isolated CD8+ and CD4+ T cells and FACS-enriched TEMRA cells. V was clipped by 5 bases and J by 3 bases, with 14 bases between them. The germline gives CDR1 SEHNR, CDR2 FQNEAQ (reference sequence). This CDR3 contains 15 residues. On this clonotype itself: What it recognizes is unknown.

The clonotype was recovered from a human donor with Susac syndrome. This chain joins TRBV7-9 and TRBJ2-1, with D hard to call. Specimen: CD8+ T cells from PBMCs. The CDR3 nucleotides read TGTGCCAGCAGCCCTAACAGCCTACGCTACAATGAGCAGTTCTTC. This translates into CASSPNSLRYNEQFF. The variable domain in full, completed from reference TRBV7-9 and TRBJ2-1, reads DTGVSQNPRHKITKRGQNVTFRCDPISEHNRLYWYRQTLGQGPEFLTYFQNEAQLEKSRLLSDRFSAERPKGSFSTLEIQRTEQGDSAMYLCASSPNSLRYNEQFFGPGTRLTVL.